The 32 T cell receptor beta chains listed next were all sequenced from one sample in a study of OX40 agonist ivuxolimab in advanced cancers. Only in-frame clones appear in the TCRdb table, and some are missing; sequencing was by immunoSEQ multiplex PCR. The sample lists some 42,000 clones, 85% to 90% occurring once. Source: CD4+ or CD8+ T cells sorted from blood, taken in a trial of the OX40 agonist ivuxolimab. The receptor set was obtained from an adult with an advanced solid tumor such as melanoma, head and neck, liver or kidney cancer.

About this clone: Other DNA variants within this sample encode the same CDR3. The chain combines TRBV6-5 with TRBJ1-1; D may be TRBD1 (5 bases). The CDR3 has 14 amino acids. CDR1 is MNHEY and CDR2 is SVGAGI in the germline V gene. The V gene lost 10 bases and the J gene lost 8 bases, with 23 bases spanning the gap. The CDR3 sequence is CATQGVGGLVEAFF. The DNA for the CDR3 is TGTGCCACCCAGGGTGTGGGGGGACTGGTCGAAGCTTTCTTT.

V gene TRBV27 combines with J gene TRBJ1-2, with D possibly being TRBD1 (5 bases). The length of the CDR3 is 13 residues. Germline lookup yields CDR1 MNHEY and CDR2 SMNVEV (reference sequence). V lost 3 bases, J lost 0 bases, and 5 bases lay in between. The CDR3 nucleotides are TGTGCCAGCAGTTTGACAGCTAACTATGGCTACACCTTC. This gives the protein CASSLTANYGYTF.

This chain links TRBV5-1 with TRBJ2-3; D is unclear. The CDR3 consists of 16 residues. Trimming shortened V by 6 bases and J by 4 bases, and 21 bases separated the two germline ends. Germline V CDR1 and CDR2: SGHRS, YFSETQ. The CDR3 DNA is TGCGCCAGCATCCCGGCCAGGCCTCAAAAGGCAGATACGCAGTATTTT. This translates into CASIPARPQKADTQYF.

V gene TRBV9 combines with J gene TRBJ1-2; TRBD1 is a possible D gene (5 bases). Looked up from germline, CDR1 is SGDLS and CDR2 is YYNGEE. V was trimmed by 0 bases and J by 3 bases, leaving 12 bases between them. This CDR3 has 15 amino acids. CDR3 in DNA: TGTGCCAGCAGCGTAGAAGACAGTAGCGACTATGGCTACACCTTC. It specifies CASSVEDSSDYGYTF.

This chain connects TRBV15 to TRBJ1-2; D gene uncertain. Between the trimmed V and J ends, which lost 1 base and 5 bases, there was a span of 11 bases. This CDR3 contains 14 residues. The V gene's germline CDR1 is LNHNV and CDR2 YYDKDF (reference sequence). CDR3 DNA: TGTGCCACCAGCAGAGGTACAGTCCCTTATGGCTACACCTTC. It codes for CATSRGTVPYGYTF.

The chain is built from TRBV7-9 and TRBJ2-5; D possibly corresponds to TRBD2 (6 bases). V shed 4 bases and J shed 5 bases, with 14 bases lying between them. This CDR3 region has 14 residues. The germline CDR1 and CDR2 sequences are SEHNR and FQNEAQ (reference sequence). The DNA for the CDR3 is TGTGCCAGCAGCTCGCCGCGCGGGGCGGAGACCCAGTACTTC. This gives the protein CASSSPRGAETQYF. Combining the CDR3 with reference TRBV7-9 and TRBJ2-5 gives the whole variable domain DTGVSQNPRHKITKRGQNVTFRCDPISEHNRLYWYRQTLGQGPEFLTYFQNEAQLEKSRLLSDRFSAERPKGSFSTLEIQRTEQGDSAMYLCASSSPRGAETQYFGPGTRLLVL.

The V call is TRBV12-5, the J call TRBJ1-2; tentatively, D is TRBD1 (6 bases). The CDR3 runs 14 residues. The germline V and J ends were trimmed by 1 base and 6 bases, with 12 bases remaining between them. Germline V gives CDR1 LGHNT, CDR2 FRNRAP. CDR3 protein: CASGLEGGADGYTF. In DNA, the CDR3 is TGTGCTAGTGGTTTGGAAGGGGGGGCGGATGGCTACACCTTC.

The chain links TRBV19 to TRBJ2-2, with 9 bases aligning to TRBD2. V was pared by 7 bases and J by 3 bases, with 3 bases of the junction left unmatched. Germline V gene data show CDR1 as LNHDA and CDR2 as SQIVND (reference sequence). This CDR3 is 14 amino acids long. This CDR3 is CASTLAGYTGELFF. The CDR3 bases are TGTGCCAGTACCCTAGCGGGGTACACCGGGGAGCTGTTTTTT.

The V and J genes are TRBV19 and TRBJ2-2, with 7 bases aligning to TRBD1. Per germline, CDR1 LNHDA and CDR2 SQIVND (reference sequence). The V gene end was trimmed by 9 bases and the J gene end by 5 bases; junction bases not matched to a gene: 15. The CDR3 runs 16 residues. The CDR3 nucleotides are TGTGCCAGCACCAAAACAGGGGTTCTGGGGACCGGGGAGCTGTTTTTT. It translates to CASTKTGVLGTGELFF.

The chain carries TRBV10-3 and TRBJ1-2; D may be TRBD1 (5 bases). CDR3 size: 13 residues. The germline V and J ends were trimmed by 6 bases and 5 bases, with 13 bases remaining between them. CDR1 is ENHRY and CDR2 is SYGVKD in the germline V gene. CDR3 region: CAISGGLPYGYTF. CDR3 in DNA: TGTGCCATCAGCGGGGGTTTGCCGTATGGCTACACCTTC.

The chain carries TRBV9 and TRBJ2-2; D may be TRBD1 (6 bases). Germline loops: CDR1 SGDLS, CDR2 YYNGEE. The CDR3 has 15 residues. V was clipped by 0 bases and J by 3 bases, with 9 bases between them. CDR3 coding DNA: TGTGCCAGCAGCGTAGCAGGGGACGACACCGGGGAGCTGTTTTTT. Translated: CASSVAGDDTGELFF.

The chain joins TRBV4-2 to TRBJ2-5, with 8 bases that match TRBD2. CDR3 length: 16 amino acids. With 4 bases clipped from V and 0 bases from J, the junction kept 7 bases outside the gene matches. The V gene's germline CDR1 is LGHNA and CDR2 YNFKEQ. CDR3 amino acids: CASSPRDSGDQETQYF. The DNA of the CDR3 is TGTGCCAGCAGCCCCCGAGATAGCGGGGACCAAGAGACCCAGTACTTC.

The sample holds one count of this clone. The V and J genes are TRBV2 and TRBJ2-3; D call uncertain. Germline V gives CDR1 SNHLY, CDR2 FYNNEI. Deletions cut 4 bases from V and 1 base from J, with 12 bases between. This CDR3 is built from 15 residues. In DNA form, the CDR3 reads TGTGCCAGCAGTGTAAGGAGAGTTCGCACAGATACGCAGTATTTT. Its protein product is CASSVRRVRTDTQYF.

The V and J genes are TRBV28 and TRBJ1-4; D gene uncertain. Deletions cut 3 bases from V and 4 bases from J, with 9 bases between. CDR1 MDHEN and CDR2 SYDVKM come from the germline V gene. The length of the CDR3 is 14 residues. The CDR3: CASSFLGDNEKLFF. The CDR3 DNA reads TGTGCCAGCAGTTTTCTCGGGGATAATGAAAAACTGTTTTTT.

J is TRBJ1-5 and V is TRBV10-1; the D gene is possibly TRBD1 (5 bases). This CDR3 is 15 amino acids long. Germline V lookup: CDR1 WNHNN, CDR2 SYGVQD (reference sequence). V gave up 6 bases and J gave up 4 bases, with 16 bases separating them. In nucleotides, the CDR3 is TGCGCCAGCAGGGCAGGGTGGCAAGCAAATCAGCCCCAGCATTTT. It encodes CASRAGWQANQPQHF.

Turning to this clone: Other DNA sequences of this sample code for an identical CDR3. The rearrangement uses TRBV27 and TRBJ2-5; D call uncertain. Germline-derived CDR1 and CDR2 are MNHEY and SMNVEV (reference sequence). V was clipped by 7 bases and J by 0 bases, with 6 bases between them. The CDR3 consists of 12 residues. CDR3 residues: CASKGNQETQYF. CDR3 in DNA: TGTGCCAGCAAGGGAAACCAAGAGACCCAGTACTTC.

The rearrangement links TRBV9 to TRBJ1-6; D is perhaps TRBD1 (5 bases). V shed 4 bases and J shed 7 bases, with 12 bases lying between them. The CDR3 runs to 14 residues. Germline V gene data show CDR1 as SGDLS and CDR2 as YYNGEE. The CDR3 sequence: CASSPGTENSPLHF. The CDR3 bases are TGTGCCAGCAGCCCCGGGACTGAGAATTCACCCCTCCACTTT.

The CDR3 loop reads CASSDRDRGLWNEQFF. DNA for the CDR3: TGCGCCAGCAGCGACCGGGACAGGGGGCTATGGAATGAGCAGTTCTTC. The rearrangement joins TRBV5-1 to TRBJ2-1; 12 bases are shared with TRBD1. Germline V gives CDR1 SGHRS, CDR2 YFSETQ. J gave up 7 bases and V 4 bases, and 9 bases lay outside the gene matches. CDR3 length: 16 amino acids.

J is TRBJ2-3 and V is TRBV2, with a possible D match to TRBD2 (7 bases). Germline-derived CDR1 and CDR2 are SNHLY and FYNNEI. The V end was cut by 7 bases, the J end by 5 bases, with 16 bases between. There are 14 residues in the CDR3. CDR3 sequence reads: CASMGGQGRDTQYF. CDR3 DNA: TGTGCCAGCATGGGGGGGCAGGGACGAGATACGCAGTATTTT.

This clone has only a few counts. CDR3 protein: CASSLLYNSPLHF. The CDR3 DNA reads as TGTGCCAGCAGTTTGCTTTATAATTCACCCCTCCACTTT. V is TRBV27 and J is TRBJ1-6; D gene unclear. With 3 bases removed from V and 4 bases from J, the gap between germline ends came to 4 bases. Germline CDR1 reads MNHEY; CDR2 reads SMNVEV (reference sequence). The CDR3 runs to 13 residues.

The V call is TRBV6-6, the J call TRBJ2-5, with 8 positions matching TRBD1. The V gene's germline CDR1 is MNHNY and CDR2 SVGAGI (reference sequence). The CDR3 loop spans 15 amino acids. Losses at the gene ends were 5 bases for V and 5 bases for J; bases not matched to a gene: 10. In DNA form, the CDR3 reads TGTGCCAGCAGTCCTCCGGACAGGGTTTACGAGACCCAGTACTTC. As protein: CASSPPDRVYETQYF.

This chain connects TRBV19 to TRBJ1-6; TRBD1 matches 7 bases. The V segment lost 3 bases and the J segment 6 bases; nucleotides outside the gene matches: 5. Germline assignment: CDR1 LNHDA and CDR2 SQIVND (reference sequence). The CDR3 loop spans 15 amino acids. CDR3 nucleotide sequence: TGTGCCAGTAGTATGGGGGGACAGCTTAATTCACCCCTCCACTTT. Amino acids: CASSMGGQLNSPLHF.

V gene TRBV19 combines with J gene TRBJ1-1, with 7 bases identical to TRBD1. This CDR3 is 12 amino acids long. The junction had 6 bases not matched to a gene; V was cut back by 5 bases and J by 9 bases. The V gene's germline CDR1 is LNHDA and CDR2 SQIVND (reference sequence). CDR3 sequence reads: CASSGGDRKAFF. The CDR3 bases are TGTGCCAGTAGTGGAGGGGACAGAAAAGCTTTCTTT. Combining the CDR3 with reference TRBV19 and TRBJ1-1 gives the whole variable domain DGGITQSPKYLFRKEGQNVTLSCEQNLNHDAMYWYRQDPGQGLRLIYYSQIVNDFQKGDIAEGYSVSREKKESFPLTVTSAQKNPTAFYLCASSGGDRKAFFGQGTRLTVV.

The chain links TRBV7-6 to TRBJ1-1; D unclear. Looked up from germline, CDR1 is SGHVS and CDR2 is FNYEAQ. The length of the CDR3 is 15 residues. The germline V and J ends were trimmed by 2 bases and 5 bases, with 15 bases remaining between them. Here the CDR3 reads CASSLMRVFGTEAFF. CDR3 bases: TGTGCCAGCAGCTTAATGCGGGTTTTCGGTACTGAAGCTTTCTTT.

This sequence joins TRBV9 and TRBJ1-3; D may be TRBD1 (6 bases). Germline assignment: CDR1 SGDLS and CDR2 YYNGEE. This CDR3 spans 13 amino acids. V lost 4 bases to trimming and J lost 10 bases, with 15 bases between them. The CDR3 loop is CASSPRGDKTIYF. In nucleotides, the CDR3 is TGTGCCAGCAGCCCTCGAGGGGACAAAACCATATATTTT.

The chain recombines TRBV4-1 with TRBJ2-7; D is perhaps TRBD1 (5 bases). V lost 3 bases and J 1 base, leaving 13 bases between the germline ends. CDR3 length: 15 amino acids. Germline V gene sequence: CDR1 MGHRA, CDR2 YSYEKL. For the CDR3, the DNA is TGCGCCAGCAGCCACACAGCTGGGGCATCCTACGAGCAGTACTTC. It encodes CASSHTAGASYEQYF.

This clone was seen at least ten times. The V gene is TRBV6-6, the J gene TRBJ1-3; D is uncertain. V shed 6 bases and J shed 4 bases, with 7 bases lying between them. Germline V gene sequence: CDR1 MNHNY, CDR2 SVGAGI (reference sequence). The CDR3 is 12 amino acids. CDR3 region: CASRRPGNTIYF. In DNA, the CDR3 is TGTGCCAGCAGACGACCGGGAAACACCATATATTTT.

The CDR3 region has the DNA TGCGCCAGCAGCAGCGCCGGGGAGCTGTTTTTT. This codes for CASSSAGELFF. The chain employs TRBV4-3 and TRBJ2-2; the D is unclear. This CDR3 spans 11 amino acids. The ends were cut back, 5 bases at V and 6 bases at J, with 4 bases in the middle. Germline V gene sequence: CDR1 LGHNA, CDR2 YSLEER.

The DNA of the CDR3 is TGTGCCAGCAGTTCGGGGTTGGGCAATCAGCCCCAGCATTTT. Translating it yields CASSSGLGNQPQHF. V gene TRBV28 combines with J gene TRBJ1-5; unclear D gene. Deletions cut 4 bases from V and 2 bases from J, with 9 bases between. The CDR3 loop spans 14 amino acids. Germline CDR1 MDHEN, CDR2 SYDVKM. Full variable domain (outside the CDR3, taken from reference TRBV28 and TRBJ1-5): DVKVTQSSRYLVKRTGEKVFLECVQDMDHENMFWYRQDPGLGLRLIYFSYDVKMKEKGDIPEGYSVSREKKERFSLILESASTNQTSMYLCASSSGLGNQPQHFGDGTRLSIL.

This sequence joins TRBV19 and TRBJ1-5, with TRBD1 matching 8 bases. The trim removed 3 bases at V and 6 bases at J, leaving 7 bases unmatched. Germline V CDR1 and CDR2: LNHDA, SQIVND (reference sequence). The CDR3 sequence is 15 residues long. CDR3 sequence: CASSIHRGSIQPQHF. In nucleotides, the CDR3 is TGTGCCAGTAGTATCCACAGGGGGTCTATTCAGCCCCAGCATTTT.

This chain joins TRBV27 and TRBJ1-2; D is undetermined. CDR1 and CDR2 (germline): MNHEY, SMNVEV (reference sequence). Trimming removed 3 bases at V and 2 bases at J, with 7 bases between. The CDR3 sequence is 13 residues long. This chain's CDR3 is CASSFGVNYGYTF. CDR3 in DNA: TGTGCCAGCAGTTTTGGGGTAAACTATGGCTACACCTTC.

The chain links TRBV4-3 to TRBJ2-4, with 9 bases lining up with TRBD1. CDR1 LGHNA and CDR2 YSLEER come from the germline V gene. V gave up 0 bases and J gave up 6 bases; unmatched junction bases: 15. CDR3 length: 19 amino acids. CDR3 nucleotide sequence: TGCGCCAGCAGCCAAGATGAAAATGGTCGGACAGGGGAATTAAACATTCAGTACTTC. Amino acid sequence: CASSQDENGRTGELNIQYF.